Listed below are T cell receptor beta chains from one sample, sequenced in a study of cytotoxic CD8 clonotypes in ibrutinib-treated CLL. Produced via immunoSEQ multiplex PCR; TCRdb's table is partial and in-frame only. This repertoire shows some 140,000 clones, about 91% found once; its top ten account for approximately 11%. The starting material was PBMCs, obtained after 12 months of ibrutinib treatment. These receptors originate from a human donor with chronic lymphocytic leukemia. Both conserved end residues are part of each CDR3. D genes are given only for firm matches.

>-|TRBJ1-5|TRBV28
CASMVVGNQPQHF
TGTGCCAGCATGGTGGTCGGCAATCAGCCCCAGCATTTT
>-|TRBJ1-1|TRBV7-2
CASSFQGTEAFF
TGTGCCAGCAGCTTCCAGGGTACTGAAGCTTTCTTT
>-|TRBJ2-1|TRBV5-5
CASSLGGPQGSYNEQFF
TGTGCCAGCAGCTTGGGAGGCCCCCAGGGCTCCTACAATGAGCAGTTCTTC
>-|TRBJ1-4|TRBV28
CASKGSGGNEKLFF
TGTGCCAGCAAAGGGAGTGGAGGGAATGAAAAACTGTTTTTT
>-|TRBJ2-3|TRBV5-8
CASSSTASGTDTQYF
TGTGCCAGCAGCTCGACTGCTAGCGGCACAGATACGCAGTATTTT
>TRBD1|TRBJ2-5|TRBV2
CASSAGQGRETQYF
TGTGCCAGCAGTGCCGGACAGGGCCGGGAGACCCAGTACTTC
>-|TRBJ1-2|TRBV4-2
CASSQDHRAAGYTF
TGTGCCAGCAGCCAAGATCACAGGGCGGCTGGCTACACCTTC
>-|TRBJ2-2|TRBV7-6
CASSLGQASTGELFF
TGTGCCAGCAGCTTGGGACAAGCGTCCACCGGGGAGCTGTTTTTT
>TRBD1|TRBJ2-1|TRBV13
CASSTGVSNEQFF
TGTGCCAGCAGTACAGGGGTAAGCAATGAGCAGTTCTTC
>-|TRBJ2-1|TRBV25-1
CASSESVPGGYKQFF
TGTGCCAGCAGTGAATCTGTGCCGGGCGGATACAAGCAGTTCTTC
>-|TRBJ2-7|TRBV29-1
CSTPGGCLLEQYF
TGCAGCACCCCGGGCGGCTGCCTGCTCGAGCAGTACTTC